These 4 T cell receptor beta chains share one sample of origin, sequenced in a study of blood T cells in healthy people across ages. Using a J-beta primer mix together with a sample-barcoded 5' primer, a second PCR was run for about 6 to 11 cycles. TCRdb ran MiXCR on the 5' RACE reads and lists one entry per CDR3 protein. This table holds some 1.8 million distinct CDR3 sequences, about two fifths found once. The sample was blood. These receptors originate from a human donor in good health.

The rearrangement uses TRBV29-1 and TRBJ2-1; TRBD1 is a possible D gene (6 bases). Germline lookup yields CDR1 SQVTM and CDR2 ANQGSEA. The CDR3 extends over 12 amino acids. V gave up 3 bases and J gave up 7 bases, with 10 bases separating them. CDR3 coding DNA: TGCAGCGTTGAGTACACAGGGAATGAGCAGTTCTTC. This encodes CSVEYTGNEQFF.

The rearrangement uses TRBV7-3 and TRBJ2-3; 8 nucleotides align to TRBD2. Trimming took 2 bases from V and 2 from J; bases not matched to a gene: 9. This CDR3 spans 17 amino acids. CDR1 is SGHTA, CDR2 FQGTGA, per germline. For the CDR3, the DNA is TGTGCCAGCAGCTTACCTTCAGCGGGGGCGACCACAGATACGCAGTATTTT. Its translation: CASSLPSAGATTDTQYF.

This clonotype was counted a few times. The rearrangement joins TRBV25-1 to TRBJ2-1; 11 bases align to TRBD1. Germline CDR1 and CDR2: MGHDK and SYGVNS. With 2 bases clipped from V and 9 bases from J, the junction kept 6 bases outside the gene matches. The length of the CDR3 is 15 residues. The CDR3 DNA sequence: TGTGCCAGCAGTGAACTAGGACAGGGGGCGAGTGAGCAGTTCTTC. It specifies CASSELGQGASEQFF.

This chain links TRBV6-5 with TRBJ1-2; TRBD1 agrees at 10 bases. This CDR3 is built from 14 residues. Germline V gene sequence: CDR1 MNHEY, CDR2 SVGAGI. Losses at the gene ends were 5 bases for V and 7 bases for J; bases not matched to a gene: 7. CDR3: CASSRTGGFGGYTF. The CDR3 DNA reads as TGTGCCAGCAGTCGGACAGGGGGTTTTGGTGGCTACACCTTC.